The 7 T cell receptor beta chains in this list originate from one sample, sequenced in a study of blood T cells in healthy people across ages. A sample-barcoded 5' primer and a J-beta primer mix were used in a second PCR of roughly 6 to 12 cycles. A single record per CDR3 protein comes from TCRdb applying MiXCR to the 5' RACE reads. The sample lists 780,000 or so distinct CDR3 sequences, approximately 25% seen once, with 3% to 4.5% in the top ten. The sample also formed part of further work on T cells of mothers and their children.

The sequenced sample consisted of blood. The receptors stem from a boy aged 5-17 years in good health.

The V call is TRBV19, the J call TRBJ2-7; tentatively, D is TRBD1 or TRBD2 (5 bases each). Germline CDR1 and CDR2: LNHDA and SQIVND (reference sequence). V was shortened by 3 bases and J by 5 bases, with 14 bases between the two germline ends. The CDR3 is 14 amino acids. CDR3: CASSIRDPQDEQYF. The CDR3, as DNA: TGTGCCAGTAGTATCCGGGACCCCCAGGACGAGCAGTACTTC.

This clonotype was observed many times. This sequence joins TRBV11-2 and TRBJ2-5; a weak D match, TRBD2 (7 bases). The germline V and J ends were trimmed by 2 bases and 5 bases, with 18 bases remaining between them. Germline CDR1 reads SGHAT; CDR2 reads FQNNGV. The CDR3 runs to 16 residues. CDR3 residues: CASSLLTRGAKETQYF. The CDR3, as DNA: TGTGCCAGCAGCTTATTAACTCGGGGGGCCAAGGAGACCCAGTACTTC.

This clonotype was seen only a few times. The rearrangement joins TRBV6-5 to TRBJ2-5; no reliable D call. The CDR3 contains 14 residues. Trimming removed 0 bases at V and 5 bases at J, with 10 bases between. Germline CDR1 reads MNHEY; CDR2 reads SVGAGI. The CDR3 loop is CASSYSHGRETQYF. The CDR3 DNA is TGTGCCAGCAGTTACTCCCATGGCCGGGAGACCCAGTACTTC.

The chain joins TRBV2 to TRBJ2-1, with 13 nucleotides matching TRBD2. V dropped 10 bases and J dropped 6; count of bases not matched to a gene: 3. The CDR3 extends over 13 amino acids. Germline V gene lookup returns CDR1 SNHLY and CDR2 FYNNEI. CDR3: CAIRTSGSNEQFF. CDR3 coding DNA: TGTGCCATCCGGACTAGCGGGAGCAATGAGCAGTTCTTC.

This chain uses TRBV9 with TRBJ2-5; D might be TRBD2 (5 bases). Trimming cost V 4 bases and J 5 bases, with 15 bases left between them. The CDR3 has 14 amino acids. Germline V CDR1 and CDR2: SGDLS, YYNGEE. CDR3: CASSPQTIVETQYF. DNA for the CDR3: TGTGCCAGCAGCCCTCAGACTATAGTGGAGACCCAGTACTTC.

This clonotype was counted only a few times. The chain has TRBV28 and TRBJ2-7, with 8 nucleotides matching TRBD1. The CDR3 is 14 amino acids. The germline V gene encodes CDR1 MDHEN and CDR2 SYDVKM. V dropped 6 bases and J dropped 2; count of bases not matched to a gene: 6. The CDR3 loop is CASSGRGLTYEQYF. In nucleotides, the CDR3 is TGTGCCAGCAGCGGCAGGGGGCTCACCTACGAGCAGTACTTC.

This chain joins TRBV4-3 and TRBJ2-7; 8 nucleotides line up with TRBD1. The V segment lost 4 bases and the J segment 0 bases; nucleotides outside the gene matches: 8. Germline V CDR1 and CDR2: LGHNA, YSLEER. The CDR3 loop spans 16 amino acids. CDR3 DNA: TGCGCCAGCAGCCCATATCGGACAGGGAGCTCCTACGAGCAGTACTTC. This codes for CASSPYRTGSSYEQYF.